The T cell receptor (beta chain) described here comes from a study of blood T cell repertoires in COVID-19. Study overall: Collection of acute and convalescent COVID-19 samples took place in the United States, Italy and Spain. PBMCs, B-cell-depleted T cells, or T cells provided the cDNA or gDNA that made up the material.

CDR1 SGHTA and CDR2 FQGNSA come from the germline V gene. V was pared by 3 bases and J by 6 bases, with 14 bases between. The CDR3 consists of 14 residues. Original handling: Reference gene primer amplification gave estimated nucleated cell counts. Assay: immunoSEQ multiplex PCR; the TCRdb copy retains only in-frame clones and omits some. D and trimming come from the DNA, and the V and J calls and clone size come from that table. The sample lists a few hundred thousand clones, roughly 84% occurring once. The sample consisted of peripheral blood. The TCR originated in a woman of 80 years or more with active or convalescent COVID-19. J is TRBJ1-1 and V is TRBV7-2; D not certain. In DNA form, the CDR3 reads TGTGCCAGCAGCTTGCGGATCGGAATTTCTGAAGCTTTCTTT. Translating it yields CASSLRIGISEAFF.